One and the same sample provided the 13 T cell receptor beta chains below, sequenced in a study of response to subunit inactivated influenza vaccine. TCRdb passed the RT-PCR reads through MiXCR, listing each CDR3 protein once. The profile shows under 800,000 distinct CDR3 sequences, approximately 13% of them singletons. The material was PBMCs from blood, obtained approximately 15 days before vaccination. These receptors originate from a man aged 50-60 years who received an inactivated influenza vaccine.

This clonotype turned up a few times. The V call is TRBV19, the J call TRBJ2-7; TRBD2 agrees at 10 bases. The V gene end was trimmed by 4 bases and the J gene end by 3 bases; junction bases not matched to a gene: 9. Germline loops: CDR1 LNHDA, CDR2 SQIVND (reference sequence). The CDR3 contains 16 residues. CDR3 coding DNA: TGTGCCAGTAGTACTAATACGGGACTAGCGTACTACGAGCAGTACTTC. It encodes CASSTNTGLAYYEQYF.

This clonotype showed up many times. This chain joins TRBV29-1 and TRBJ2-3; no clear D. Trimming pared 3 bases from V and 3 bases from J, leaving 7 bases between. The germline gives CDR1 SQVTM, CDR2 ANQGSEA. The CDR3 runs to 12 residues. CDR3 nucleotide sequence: TGCAGCGTTGATGAGTCTACAGATACGCAGTATTTT. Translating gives CSVDESTDTQYF.

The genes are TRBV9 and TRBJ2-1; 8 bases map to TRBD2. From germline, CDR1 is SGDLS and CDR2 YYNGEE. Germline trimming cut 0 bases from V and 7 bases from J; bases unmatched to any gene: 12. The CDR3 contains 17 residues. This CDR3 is CASSVVSPGGPRNEQFF. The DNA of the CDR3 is TGTGCCAGCAGCGTAGTATCCCCGGGGGGGCCTCGGAATGAGCAGTTCTTC. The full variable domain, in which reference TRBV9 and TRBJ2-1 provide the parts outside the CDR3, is DSGVTQTPKHLITATGQRVTLRCSPRSGDLSVYWYQQSLDQGLQFLIQYYNGEERAKGNILERFSAQQFPDLHSELNLSSLELGDSALYFCASSVVSPGGPRNEQFFGPGTRLTVL.

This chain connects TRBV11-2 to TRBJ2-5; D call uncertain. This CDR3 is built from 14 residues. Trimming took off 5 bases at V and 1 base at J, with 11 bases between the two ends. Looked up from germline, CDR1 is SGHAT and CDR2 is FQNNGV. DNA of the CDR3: TGTGCCAGCAGCCCCTGGGCCGGCCAAGAGACCCAGTACTTC. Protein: CASSPWAGQETQYF.

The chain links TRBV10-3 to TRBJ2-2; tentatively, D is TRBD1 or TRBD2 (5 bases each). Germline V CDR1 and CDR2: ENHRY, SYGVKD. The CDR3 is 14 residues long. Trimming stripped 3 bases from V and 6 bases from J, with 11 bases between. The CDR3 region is CAISDSRGAGELFF. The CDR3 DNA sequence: TGTGCCATCAGTGACTCGAGAGGGGCCGGGGAGCTGTTTTTT.

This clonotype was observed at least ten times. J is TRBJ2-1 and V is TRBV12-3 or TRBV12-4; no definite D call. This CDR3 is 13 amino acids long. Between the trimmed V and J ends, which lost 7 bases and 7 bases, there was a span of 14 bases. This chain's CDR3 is CASIKSPRNEQFF. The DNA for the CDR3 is TGTGCCAGCATCAAAAGTCCCCGAAATGAGCAGTTCTTC.

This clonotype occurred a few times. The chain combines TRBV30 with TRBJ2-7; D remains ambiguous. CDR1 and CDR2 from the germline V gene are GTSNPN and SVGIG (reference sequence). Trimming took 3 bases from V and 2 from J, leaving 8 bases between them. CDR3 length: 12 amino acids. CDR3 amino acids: CAWSRWTYEQYF. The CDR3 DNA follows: TGTGCCTGGAGCCGCTGGACCTACGAGCAGTACTTC.

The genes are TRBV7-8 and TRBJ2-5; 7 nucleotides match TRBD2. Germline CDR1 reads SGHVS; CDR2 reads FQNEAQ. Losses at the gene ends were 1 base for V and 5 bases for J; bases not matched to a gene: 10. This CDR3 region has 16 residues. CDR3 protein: CASSLVGLGQGETQYF. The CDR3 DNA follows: TGTGCCAGCAGCTTAGTTGGACTAGGGCAGGGTGAGACCCAGTACTTC. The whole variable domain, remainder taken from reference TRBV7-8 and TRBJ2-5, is GAGVSQSPRYKVAKRGQDVALRCDPISGHVSLFWYQQALGQGPEFLTYFQNEAQLDKSGLPSDRFFAERPEGSVSTLKIQRTQQEDSAVYLCASSLVGLGQGETQYFGPGTRLLVL.

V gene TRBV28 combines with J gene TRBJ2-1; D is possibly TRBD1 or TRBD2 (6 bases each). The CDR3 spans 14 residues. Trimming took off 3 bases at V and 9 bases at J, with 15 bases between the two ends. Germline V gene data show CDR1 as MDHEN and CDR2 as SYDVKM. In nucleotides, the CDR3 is TGTGCCAGCAGTTTCGAGGGGGGCCTCTCTGAGCAGTTCTTC. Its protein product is CASSFEGGLSEQFF.

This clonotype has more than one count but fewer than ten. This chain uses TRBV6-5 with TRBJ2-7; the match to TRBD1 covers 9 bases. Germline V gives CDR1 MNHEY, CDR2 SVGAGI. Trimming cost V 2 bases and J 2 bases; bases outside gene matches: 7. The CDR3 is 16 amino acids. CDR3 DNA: TGTGCCAGCAGTTACCCGACCGGGACAGGGACCTACGAGCAGTACTTC. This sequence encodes CASSYPTGTGTYEQYF.

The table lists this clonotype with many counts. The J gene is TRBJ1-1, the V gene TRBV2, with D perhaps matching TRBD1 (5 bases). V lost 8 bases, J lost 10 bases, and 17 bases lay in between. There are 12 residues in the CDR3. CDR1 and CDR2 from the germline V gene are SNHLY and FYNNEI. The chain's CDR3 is CASSGVGVVAFF. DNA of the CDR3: TGTGCCAGCTCGGGGGTGGGGGTAGTAGCTTTCTTT.

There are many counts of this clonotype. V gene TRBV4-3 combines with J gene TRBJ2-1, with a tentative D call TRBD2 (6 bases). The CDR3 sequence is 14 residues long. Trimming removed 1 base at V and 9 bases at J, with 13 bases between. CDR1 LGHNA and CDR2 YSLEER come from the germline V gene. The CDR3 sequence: CASSQVSLAGEQFF. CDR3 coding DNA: TGCGCCAGCAGCCAAGTTTCACTAGCTGGTGAGCAGTTCTTC.

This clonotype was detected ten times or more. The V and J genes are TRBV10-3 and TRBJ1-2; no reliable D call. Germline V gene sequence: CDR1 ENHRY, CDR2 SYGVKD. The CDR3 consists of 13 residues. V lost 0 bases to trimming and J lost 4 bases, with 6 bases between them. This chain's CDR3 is CAISESGSYGYTF. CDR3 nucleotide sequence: TGTGCCATCAGTGAGTCGGGCAGCTATGGCTACACCTTC.